The subject of this entry is one T cell receptor beta chain. The source of the sample is a study of blood T cell repertoires in COVID-19. Overall study: PBMCs, B-cell-depleted T cells, or T cells were the source of the cDNA or gDNA that made up the material.

Germline V CDR1 and CDR2: LGHDT, YNNKEL (reference sequence). V lost 5 bases and J lost 11; bases outside the gene matches: 14. The CDR3 contains 14 residues. Sequencing used immunoSEQ multiplex PCR; TCRdb keeps in-frame clones, though not all of them. The top ten clones hold 3.9% of a sample with under 200,000 clones, roughly 90% of them seen once. The chain is built from TRBV3-1 (or the pseudogene TRBV3-2) and TRBJ1-1; 7 nucleotides match TRBD1. This receptor was identified in a woman aged 60-75 years who had recovered from COVID-19. Sequenced sample: peripheral blood. The CDR3 nucleotides read TGTGCCAGCAGCTTCCGGACAGGACCCAAGGTGGCTTTCTTT. Amino acids: CASSFRTGPKVAFF.